The 4 T cell receptor beta chains in this list originate from one sample, sequenced in a study of blood T cell repertoires in COVID-19. Profiling relied on immunoSEQ multiplex PCR, and the TCRdb table lists in-frame clones only, not all of them. The sample lists about 210,000 clones; roughly 84% were seen once. Sequences were obtained from peripheral blood. Every receptor here comes from a man aged 45-65 years with active or convalescent COVID-19.

The rearrangement links TRBV2 to TRBJ2-2, with 13 positions matching TRBD2. J lost 5 bases, V lost 6 bases, and 6 bases had no gene match. The length of the CDR3 is 16 residues. Germline values: CDR1 SNHLY, CDR2 FYNNEI. The CDR3 protein is CASRATSGGGTGELFF. CDR3 coding DNA: TGTGCCAGCAGGGCCACTAGCGGGGGGGGTACCGGGGAGCTGTTTTTT.

The genes are TRBV6-5 and TRBJ1-1; D remains unclear. In germline, CDR1 is MNHEY, CDR2 SVGAGI. The V gene lost 6 bases and the J gene lost 10 bases, with 21 bases spanning the gap. The CDR3 covers 14 residues. CDR3 nucleotide sequence: TGTGCCAGCAGCCCCCTGACATCTTTAGAGGGAGCTTTCTTT. Translating gives CASSPLTSLEGAFF.

The chain has TRBV7-9 and TRBJ1-5; TRBD1 matches at 9 bases. The V gene end was trimmed by 2 bases and the J gene end by 0 bases; junction bases not matched to a gene: 11. The CDR3 sequence is 19 residues long. In germline, CDR1 is SEHNR, CDR2 FQNEAQ (reference sequence). The CDR3 bases are TGTGCCAGCAGCTTAAAGGAGACAGGGGGGTTTTATAGCAATCAGCCCCAGCATTTT. Translation gives CASSLKETGGFYSNQPQHF.

This chain connects TRBV5-6 to TRBJ1-1; tentatively, D is TRBD1 (5 bases). The germline CDR1 and CDR2 sequences are SGHDT and YYEEEE. This CDR3 spans 12 amino acids. Trimming left V 1 base short and J 5 bases short, with 6 bases between. The DNA for the CDR3 is TGTGCCAGCAGCTTGACAGGAACTGAAGCTTTCTTT. Protein: CASSLTGTEAFF.